The clone carrying this T cell receptor (beta chain) was seen a few times. What it binds is unknown. The CDR3 is made up of 14 amino acids. CDR1 is MNHEY, CDR2 SMNVEV, per germline (reference sequence). With 5 bases clipped from V and 7 bases from J, the junction kept 5 bases outside the gene matches. This sample is drawn from a study of cytomegalovirus exposure and HLA in healthy donors. The overall study: In a previous analysis, more than 90 million unique TCR beta sequences were found from roughly 180 million T cells. Notes on the study in general: Most CMV-associated TCR beta chains were later found to appear HLA-restricted.

The PCR used 60 Vbeta and 13 Jbeta primers. Measured with immunoSEQ multiplex PCR; TCRdb has only the in-frame clones, and not every one. The sample carries around 110,000 clones, around a tenth recorded once. The sequence was collected from a man aged 30 to 45 in good health and CMV-seronegative. V is TRBV27 and J is TRBJ2-7, with 13 bases fitting TRBD2. The specimen was PBMCs. The CDR3 DNA follows: TGTGCCAGCAGTCCAACGGGACTAGCGGGGGAGCAGTACTTC. Translated: CASSPTGLAGEQYF.